One sample yielded the 13 T cell receptor beta chains listed below, sequenced in a study of blood T cell repertoires in COVID-19 (dated by TCRdb to between 2020 and 2021). The library was prepared using the immunoSEQ multiplex PCR assay. Here the immuneACCESS table is served through TCRdb, limited to in-frame sequences with V and J called. Missing clones are a known gap in these copies; in checked studies unresolved V genes cover under half, and the rest lacks a known reason. Across this sample there are about 98,000 clones, with 65% to 85% seen only once. The ten largest account for around 10% of the sample. Material for sequencing was peripheral blood. The receptor set was obtained from a woman older than 75 with acute or convalescent COVID-19.

The gene calls are TRBV2 and TRBJ2-1; D perhaps matches TRBD2 (5 bases). The CDR3 extends over 14 amino acids. Germline CDR1 SNHLY, CDR2 FYNNEI. Trimming removed 6 bases at V and 1 base at J, with 10 bases between. The CDR3 DNA follows: TGTGCCAGCAGGGCGGGCATATCCTACAATGAGCAGTTCTTC. Its translation is CASRAGISYNEQFF.

The rearrangement links TRBV12-3 or TRBV12-4 to TRBJ2-1, with D unclear. The CDR3 covers 12 residues. The V end was cut by 6 bases, the J end by 13 bases, with 16 bases between. Written as DNA, the CDR3 is TGTGCCAGCAGCCGCGGCGTCCAAATTCAGTTCTTC. The encoded protein is CASSRGVQIQFF.

The genes are TRBV6-5 and TRBJ1-5, with TRBD1 matching over 7 bases. CDR3 length: 15 residues. The junction had 5 bases not matched to a gene; V was cut back by 5 bases and J by 1 base. Per the germline V gene, CDR1 is MNHEY and CDR2 is SVGAGI. CDR3 DNA: TGTGCCAGCAGTCTCAAGGGACAGAGCAATCAGCCCCAGCATTTT. This codes for CASSLKGQSNQPQHF.

The chain has TRBV3-1 (or the pseudogene TRBV3-2) and TRBJ1-5; D might be TRBD1 (6 bases). The germline gives CDR1 LGHDT, CDR2 YNNKEL (reference sequence). The germline V and J ends were trimmed by 6 bases and 9 bases, with 15 bases remaining between them. The CDR3 sequence is 13 residues long. In DNA, the CDR3 is TGTGCCAGCAGTATCAACAGGGATTTGCCCCAGCATTTT. Its protein is CASSINRDLPQHF.

The V call is TRBV7-2, the J call TRBJ2-3, with TRBD2 matching 10 bases. The CDR3 contains 18 residues. CDR1 is SGHTA, CDR2 FQGNSA, per germline. V lost 0 bases and J lost 3; bases outside the gene matches: 9. CDR3 region: CASSLAAGAGLATDTQYF. The CDR3 DNA is TGTGCCAGCAGCTTAGCTGCTGGGGCGGGACTAGCGACAGATACGCAGTATTTT.

V and J are TRBV30 and TRBJ1-3; the match to TRBD1 covers 7 bases. V lost 2 bases, J lost 6 bases, and 10 bases stayed unmatched. The CDR3 spans 15 residues. CDR1 and CDR2 (germline): GTSNPN, SVGIG (reference sequence). The CDR3 region is CAWSRGTGVTNTIYF. CDR3 DNA: TGTGCCTGGAGTCGGGGAACAGGGGTGACAAACACCATATATTTT. Full variable domain (remainder filled in from reference TRBV30 and TRBJ1-3): SQTIHQWPATLVQPVGSPLSLECTVEGTSNPNLYWYRQAAGRGLQLLFYSVGIGQISSEVPQNLSASRPQDRQFILSSKKLLLSDSGFYLCAWSRGTGVTNTIYFGEGSWLTVV.

The table lists this clone with a count of one. V and J are TRBV18 and TRBJ2-5; TRBD1 agrees at 10 bases. Germline V gene data show CDR1 as KGHSH and CDR2 as LQKENI. This CDR3 spans 15 amino acids. The trim removed 2 bases at V and 4 bases at J, leaving 4 bases unmatched. CDR3 sequence (DNA): TGTGCCAGCTCACCAGGGACAGGGGCTGGAGAGACCCAGTACTTC. Translation: CASSPGTGAGETQYF.

There are a few counts of this clone. The chain joins TRBV9 to TRBJ1-5; tentative D call: TRBD1 (5 bases). The CDR3 runs to 14 residues. Per the germline V gene, CDR1 is SGDLS and CDR2 is YYNGEE. Trimming stripped 0 bases from V and 5 bases from J, with 9 bases between. The CDR3 DNA reads TGTGCCAGCAGCGTAGCGGACACTTATCAGCCCCAGCATTTT. This translates into CASSVADTYQPQHF. The full variable domain, in which reference TRBV9 and TRBJ1-5 provide the parts outside the CDR3, is DSGVTQTPKHLITATGQRVTLRCSPRSGDLSVYWYQQSLDQGLQFLIQYYNGEERAKGNILERFSAQQFPDLHSELNLSSLELGDSALYFCASSVADTYQPQHFGDGTRLSIL.

The chain uses TRBV7-2 and TRBJ2-2, with D maybe TRBD2 (5 bases). The CDR3 extends over 16 amino acids. CDR1 SGHTA and CDR2 FQGNSA come from the germline V gene. V dropped 5 bases and J dropped 5 bases, with 18 bases sitting between them. The CDR3 sequence: CASSTRTPPGTGELFF. The CDR3 region has the DNA TGTGCCAGCAGCACCCGGACCCCTCCGGGGACCGGGGAGCTGTTTTTT.

This clone was seen only once. This chain joins TRBV7-9 and TRBJ1-6; tentatively, D is TRBD1 (5 bases). The germline CDR1 and CDR2 sequences are SEHNR and FQNEAQ (reference sequence). The CDR3 runs 15 residues. V lost 4 bases, J lost 7 bases, and 14 bases lay in between. CDR3 coding DNA: TGTGCCAGCAGCTCGGGAGCCGAGGGGAATTCACCCCTCCACTTT. It yields the protein CASSSGAEGNSPLHF.

V is TRBV27 and J is TRBJ1-4; D not certain. Germline V gene data show CDR1 as MNHEY and CDR2 as SMNVEV (reference sequence). Trimming stripped 6 bases from V and 8 bases from J, with 10 bases between. CDR3 length equals 12 residues. The CDR3 here is CASSHNGEKLFF. DNA for the CDR3: TGTGCCAGCAGCCACAACGGGGAAAAACTGTTTTTT.

This clone was observed a handful of times. This chain links TRBV19 with TRBJ2-5; D is possibly TRBD1 (6 bases). The germline V gene encodes CDR1 LNHDA and CDR2 SQIVND (reference sequence). This CDR3 region has 15 residues. Trimming took 6 bases from V and 5 from J, leaving 19 bases between them. CDR3: CASSPTGSNVETQYF. CDR3 coding DNA: TGTGCCAGTAGCCCAACAGGGAGCAATGTGGAGACCCAGTACTTC.

This clone was seen only a few times. The chain has TRBV18 and TRBJ1-2, with TRBD1 as a possible D gene (6 bases). The V gene's germline CDR1 is KGHSH and CDR2 LQKENI. Trimming removed 5 bases at V and 2 bases at J, with 18 bases between. The CDR3 loop spans 16 amino acids. CDR3 loop: CASSSPGGADNYGYTF. The CDR3 DNA is TGTGCCAGCTCATCCCCCGGGGGGGCCGACAACTATGGCTACACCTTC.